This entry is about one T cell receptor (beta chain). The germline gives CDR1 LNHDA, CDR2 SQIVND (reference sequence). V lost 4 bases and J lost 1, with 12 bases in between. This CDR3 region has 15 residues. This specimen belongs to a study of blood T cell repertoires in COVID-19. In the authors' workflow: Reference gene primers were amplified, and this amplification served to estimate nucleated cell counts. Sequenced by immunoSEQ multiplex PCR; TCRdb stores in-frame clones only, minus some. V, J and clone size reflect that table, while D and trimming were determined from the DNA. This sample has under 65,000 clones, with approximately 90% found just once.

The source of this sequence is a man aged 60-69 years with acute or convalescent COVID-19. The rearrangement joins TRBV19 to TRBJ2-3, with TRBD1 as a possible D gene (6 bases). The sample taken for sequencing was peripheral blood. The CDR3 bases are TGTGCCAGTAGTACCCGTCCAGGGGGCACAGATACGCAGTATTTT. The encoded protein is CASSTRPGGTDTQYF.